The 10 T cell receptor beta chains presented below share a single source sample, sequenced in a study of spatial heterogeneity in lung cancer. The time point: blood at routine non-recurrence follow-up after resection. No cell sorting; template was whole RNA from tumor, lung tissue or PBMC. MiXCR was run by TCRdb on the 5' RACE reads, yielding one entry per CDR3 protein. This table has approximately 56,000 distinct CDR3 sequences, around 6.7% appearing once. The specimen was PBMCs, collected at follow-up. The receptor source for this set is a female donor with early-stage non-small cell lung cancer.

This clonotype has ten or more counts. The chain recombines TRBV4-3 with TRBJ2-1, with D possibly TRBD1 on 5 matching bases. V lost 1 base and J 4 bases, leaving 11 bases between the germline ends. The germline V gene encodes CDR1 LGHNA and CDR2 YSLEER. CDR3 length: 15 residues. The CDR3 bases are TGCGCCAGCAGCCAAGGACAGCCTGTATACAATGAGCAGTTCTTC. Translating gives CASSQGQPVYNEQFF.

This clonotype was counted between two and nine times. V gene TRBV5-1 combines with J gene TRBJ1-4; weak D call: TRBD1 (5 bases). The CDR3 extends over 15 amino acids. Germline CDR1 SGHRS, CDR2 YFSETQ. Trimming pared 4 bases from V and 0 bases from J, leaving 10 bases between. The CDR3 is CASSLTGATNEKLFF. The CDR3 nucleotides read TGCGCCAGCAGCCTTACAGGAGCAACTAATGAAAAACTGTTTTTT.

This clonotype was seen repeatedly, ten times or more. The rearrangement links TRBV28 to TRBJ2-7; the D call may be TRBD1 or TRBD2 (5 bases each). The CDR3 is 15 residues long. Germline CDR1 reads MDHEN; CDR2 reads SYDVKM. V was pared by 4 bases and J by 3 bases, with 16 bases between. The CDR3 here is CASSYTGTSLYEQYF. In nucleotides, the CDR3 is TGTGCCAGCAGTTACACCGGGACGTCACTCTACGAGCAGTACTTC.

This clonotype showed up many times. The chain uses TRBV4-2 and TRBJ1-1; D uncertain. The germline gives CDR1 LGHNA, CDR2 YNFKEQ. V shed 4 bases and J shed 2 bases, with 11 bases lying between them. The CDR3 extends over 14 amino acids. The CDR3 DNA follows: TGTGCCAGCAGCCTCAACCGCGGTAACACTGAAGCTTTCTTT. Protein sequence: CASSLNRGNTEAFF.

Only a few counts were recorded for this clonotype. This chain joins TRBV9 and TRBJ2-3; 8 bases line up with TRBD1. The CDR3 runs 15 residues. Germline V lookup: CDR1 SGDLS, CDR2 YYNGEE. After removal of 4 bases from V and 4 bases from J, the junction contained 8 bases not matched to a gene. In DNA, the CDR3 is TGTGCCAGCAGCATCAACAGGGGGGAGTCAGATACGCAGTATTTT. Its translation: CASSINRGESDTQYF.

V and J are TRBV19 and TRBJ2-7; TRBD1 is a possible D gene (6 bases). Germline-derived CDR1 and CDR2 are LNHDA and SQIVND (reference sequence). V was pared by 7 bases and J by 2 bases, with 12 bases between. The CDR3 runs 13 residues. CDR3 sequence (DNA): TGTGCCAGTAAAGGTACAGGGACCTACGAGCAGTACTTC. It yields the protein CASKGTGTYEQYF.

This clonotype was recorded at least ten times. The rearrangement joins TRBV7-2 to TRBJ1-1; no definite D call. V shed 2 bases and J shed 4 bases, with 5 bases lying between them. There are 12 residues in the CDR3. CDR1 and CDR2 from the germline V gene are SGHTA and FQGNSA. The CDR3 reads CASSLWGTEAFF. The CDR3 DNA follows: TGTGCCAGCAGCTTATGGGGCACTGAAGCTTTCTTT.

The chain recombines TRBV20-1 with TRBJ1-6; D gene uncertain. CDR1 is DFQATT and CDR2 is SNEGSKA in the germline V gene (reference sequence). This CDR3 is 14 amino acids long. V was shortened by 2 bases and J by 8 bases, with 13 bases between the two germline ends. This chain's CDR3 is CSARPPSQYSPLHF. As DNA, the CDR3 is TGCAGTGCTAGACCCCCCAGCCAGTATTCACCCCTCCACTTT.

This clonotype was counted many times. V and J are TRBV27 and TRBJ2-3; D is possibly TRBD1 or TRBD2 (5 bases each). Deletions cut 2 bases from V and 4 bases from J, with 10 bases between. The CDR3 has 14 amino acids. The germline V gene encodes CDR1 MNHEY and CDR2 SMNVEV (reference sequence). As DNA, the CDR3 is TGTGCCAGCAGTTTAGGGACCTCGGCAGATACGCAGTATTTT. Translating gives CASSLGTSADTQYF.

This clonotype was picked up many times. The rearrangement joins TRBV5-5 to TRBJ2-5, with TRBD1 as a possible D gene (5 bases). Germline V gene data show CDR1 as SGHKS and CDR2 as YYEKEE (reference sequence). This CDR3 has 17 amino acids. The V and J ends lost 0 bases and 1 base respectively, with 16 bases between them. The CDR3 nucleotides read TGTGCCAGCAGCTTGGGAGCCGTCAGCAGGGTCCAAGAGACCCAGTACTTC. Translated, it gives CASSLGAVSRVQETQYF.